The 16 T cell receptor beta chains reported below all come from one sample, sequenced in a study of CD8+ T cells in alopecia areata. The treatment was: oral pan-JAK inhibitor, 5-10 mg twice daily. Investigators isolated RNA and reverse transcribed it into cDNA to act as the sequencing template. Sequenced by immunoSEQ multiplex PCR; TCRdb stores in-frame clones only, minus some. The sample includes 80,000 to 95,000 clones, 44% of them seen just once. Here the sequenced sample was CD8+ T cells sorted from blood, taken at week 24, from a patient treated with tofacitinib. The source is a human donor with alopecia areata.

This clone was counted once. The rearrangement links TRBV7-6 to TRBJ1-2; no definite D call. The length of the CDR3 is 13 residues. Germline CDR1 is SGHVS and CDR2 is FNYEAQ. V was clipped by 3 bases and J by 8 bases, with 13 bases between them. CDR3 loop: CASSLEGTVGYTF. The CDR3 DNA sequence: TGTGCCAGCAGCTTGGAGGGTACGGTCGGCTACACCTTC.

Points on this clone: The sample holds other DNA sequences that translate to the same CDR3. V gene TRBV5-1 combines with J gene TRBJ2-7; the match to TRBD1 covers 9 bases. The CDR3 length is 14 residues. J lost 2 bases, V lost 0 bases, and 0 bases had no gene match. CDR1 is SGHRS and CDR2 is YFSETQ in the germline V gene. CDR3 region: CASSLGQGAYEQYF. As DNA, the CDR3 is TGCGCCAGCAGCTTGGGACAGGGGGCCTACGAGCAGTACTTC.

The V and J genes are TRBV7-9 and TRBJ2-6; D remains unclear. The V gene's germline CDR1 is SEHNR and CDR2 FQNEAQ (reference sequence). V shed 8 bases and J shed 0 bases, with 8 bases lying between them. The CDR3 loop spans 14 amino acids. CDR3 in DNA: TGTGCCAGCGCCTCCGACTCTGGGGCCAACGTCCTGACTTTC. The encoded protein is CASASDSGANVLTF.

This clone occurred a few times. This sequence joins TRBV29-1 and TRBJ2-1; TRBD1 or TRBD2 may be the D gene (6 bases each). Germline lookup yields CDR1 SQVTM and CDR2 ANQGSEA. The CDR3 is made up of 14 amino acids. The CDR3 protein is CTSEGGSSYNEQFF. CDR3 nucleotides: TGCACCAGCGAGGGGGGTAGCTCCTACAATGAGCAGTTCTTC.

The gene calls are TRBV28 and TRBJ1-4, with TRBD1 identical over 8 bases. Per germline, CDR1 MDHEN and CDR2 SYDVKM. After removal of 6 bases from V and 10 bases from J, the junction contained 10 bases not matched to a gene. The length of the CDR3 is 14 residues. In DNA, the CDR3 is TGTGCCAGCAGCTCCAGGGGGCGGGAGGCAAAACTGTTTTTT. Residues: CASSSRGREAKLFF.

This clone was counted only a few times. The chain combines TRBV7-2 with TRBJ1-2, with TRBD1 as a possible D gene (6 bases). CDR1 SGHTA and CDR2 FQGNSA come from the germline V gene. Trimming cost V 5 bases and J 2 bases, with 12 bases left between them. CDR3 length: 14 residues. The CDR3: CASSTGHTNYGYTF. Written as DNA, the CDR3 is TGTGCCAGCAGCACGGGACACACAAACTATGGCTACACCTTC. Based on the CDR3 plus reference TRBV7-2 and TRBJ1-2, the full variable domain is GAGVSQSPSNKVTEKGKDVELRCDPISGHTALYWYRQSLGQGLEFLIYFQGNSAPDKSGLPSDRFSAERTGGSVSTLTIQRTQQEDSAVYLCASSTGHTNYGYTFGSGTRLTVV.

The chain carries TRBV11-2 and TRBJ2-5, with D possibly called TRBD1 or TRBD2 (5 bases each). This CDR3 has 15 amino acids. V was cut by 4 bases and J by 1 base, with 13 bases left in between. The germline V gene has CDR1 SGHAT and CDR2 FQNNGV. CDR3 nucleotide sequence: TGTGCCAGCAGCTCCTGGGACGCGAGCCAAGAGACCCAGTACTTC. Amino acid sequence: CASSSWDASQETQYF.

DNA for the CDR3: TGTGCCAGTAGTCCTATCACAGGGGGCGACACCGGGGAGCTGTTTTTT. Protein product: CASSPITGGDTGELFF. The chain combines TRBV19 with TRBJ2-2; 9 bases line up with TRBD1. With 5 bases clipped from V and 3 bases from J, the junction kept 7 bases outside the gene matches. CDR1 is LNHDA and CDR2 is SQIVND in the germline V gene (reference sequence). There are 16 residues in the CDR3.

There are a few counts of this clone. This chain uses TRBV4-3 with TRBJ2-5; the D gene is possibly TRBD2 (6 bases). Trimming shortened V by 1 base and J by 5 bases, and 11 bases separated the two germline ends. The CDR3 consists of 14 residues. CDR1 is LGHNA and CDR2 is YSLEER in the germline V gene. This CDR3 reads CASSQGRARETQYF. DNA of the CDR3: TGCGCCAGCAGCCAAGGGAGGGCCAGGGAGACCCAGTACTTC.

The V and J genes are TRBV7-2 and TRBJ2-1, with 8 bases lining up with TRBD2. The CDR3 extends over 17 amino acids. The J segment lost 7 bases and the V segment lost 5 bases, leaving 16 bases of the junction unmatched. The germline gives CDR1 SGHTA, CDR2 FQGNSA. The CDR3 DNA follows: TGTGCCAGCAGCCCAAGTCCCGGGACTAGGTTCGGGAATGAGCAGTTCTTC. Translated, it gives CASSPSPGTRFGNEQFF.

The gene calls are TRBV25-1 and TRBJ2-6; TRBD1 is a possible D gene (6 bases). Trimming shortened V by 7 bases and J by 4 bases, and 11 bases separated the two germline ends. In germline, CDR1 is MGHDK, CDR2 SYGVNS. The CDR3 has 14 residues. The CDR3 spells CASTAGAGANVLTF. The CDR3 DNA sequence: TGTGCCAGCACGGCAGGGGCCGGGGCCAACGTCCTGACTTTC.

This clone was seen a few times. This sequence joins TRBV4-3 and TRBJ2-2; 9 bases align to TRBD1. The CDR3 sequence is 16 residues long. With 2 bases clipped from V and 6 bases from J, the junction kept 7 bases outside the gene matches. Looked up from germline, CDR1 is LGHNA and CDR2 is YSLEER. CDR3 in amino acids: CASSQKRQGVSGELFF. In nucleotides, the CDR3 is TGCGCCAGCAGCCAAAAGAGACAGGGGGTGTCCGGGGAGCTGTTTTTT.

This clone was seen more than once but under ten times. This sequence joins TRBV7-9 and TRBJ1-1, with a possible D match to TRBD1 (5 bases). CDR3 length equals 12 residues. Germline values: CDR1 SEHNR, CDR2 FQNEAQ (reference sequence). V was shortened by 5 bases and J by 6 bases, with 10 bases between the two germline ends. CDR3 protein: CASSRLTAEAFF. In DNA form, the CDR3 reads TGTGCCAGCAGCCGCCTGACAGCTGAAGCTTTCTTT.

This clone has more than one count but fewer than ten. This chain's CDR3 is CASSIPKGGLGQPQHF. DNA for the CDR3: TGTGCCAGTAGTATCCCTAAAGGGGGGCTAGGTCAGCCCCAGCATTTT. The rearrangement joins TRBV19 to TRBJ1-5; D is perhaps TRBD1 (6 bases). V was trimmed by 3 bases and J by 6 bases, leaving 18 bases between them. The CDR3 extends over 16 amino acids. CDR1 and CDR2 from the germline V gene are LNHDA and SQIVND (reference sequence).

V is TRBV29-1 and J is TRBJ2-3, with TRBD2 matching 7 bases. This CDR3 contains 14 residues. V dropped 6 bases and J dropped 2; count of bases not matched to a gene: 8. The V gene's germline CDR1 is SQVTM and CDR2 ANQGSEA. This CDR3 is CSVAAGTTTDTQYF. For the CDR3, the DNA is TGCAGCGTCGCCGCCGGGACTACCACAGATACGCAGTATTTT.

The chain recombines TRBV29-1 with TRBJ1-1; D remains unclear. CDR3 length: 10 amino acids. Germline CDR1 SQVTM, CDR2 ANQGSEA. V shed 4 bases and J shed 10 bases, with 10 bases lying between them. CDR3 residues: CSVVLAGAFF. CDR3 in DNA: TGCAGCGTTGTCCTGGCGGGAGCTTTCTTT.